Listed below are T cell receptor beta chains from one sample, sequenced in a study of technical replicates of blood from a handful of donors. Generated by immunoSEQ multiplex PCR, the TCRdb table keeps only in-frame clones and is missing some. The sample consists of approximately 70,000 clones, 80% to 95% of them appearing once. The material sequenced was T cells isolated from PBMCs. The receptors shown here come from a human donor in good health. CDR3s include the opening cysteine and the closing phenylalanine or tryptophan. The D gene is left open where the match is weak. Size is omitted from some rows. Given values are once, few, many or a class for expanded clones.

>TRBJ1-5|.|TRBV29-1|.|13
TGCAGCGTTGAGTTCGGGGTGGGTCAGCCCCAGCATTTT
CSVEFGVGQPQHF
>TRBJ1-5|.|TRBV18|.|16
TGTGCCAGCTCAAGTACAGGGTTTGAACTTAATCAGCCCCAGCATTTT
CASSSTGFELNQPQHF
>TRBJ1-1|few|TRBV11-3|.|12
TGTGCCAGCAGCTTTCAACAGGGCAGGGCTTTCTTT
CASSFQQGRAFF
>TRBJ2-7|.|TRBV28|.|15
TGTGCCAGCAGTTTGTTCTCCGCGGCGTCGTACGAGCAGTACTTC
CASSLFSAASYEQYF
>TRBJ1-2|.|TRBV4-2|.|12
TGTGCCAGCAGCCAAGGGTACAGGAGCTACACCTTC
CASSQGYRSYTF
>TRBJ2-2|.|TRBV6-5|.|14
TGTGCCAGCAGTTACGGCGTTGAGGCCGGGGAGCTGTTTTTT
CASSYGVEAGELFF
>TRBJ2-1|few|TRBV19|.|14
TGTGCCAGTAGTATACTTAGCTCCTACAATGAGCAGTTCTTC
CASSILSSYNEQFF
>TRBJ2-3|.|TRBV5-6|.|15
TGTGCCAGCAGCTTTTTGGGTTCGGGAGTAGATACGCAGTATTTT
CASSFLGSGVDTQYF
>TRBJ1-2|once|TRBV19|.|14
TGTGCCAGTAGTATTAGCGCAGGAACCGATGGCTACACCTTC
CASSISAGTDGYTF
>TRBJ2-5|.|TRBV6-5|.|14
TGTGCCAGCAGTTACCAGACTCCCGGGGGAACCCAGTACTTC
CASSYQTPGGTQYF
>TRBJ2-5|.|TRBV9|TRBD1|14
TGTGCCAGCAGCGAGGGGGACAGCCGGGAGACCCAGTACTTC
CASSEGDSRETQYF
>TRBJ1-2|.|TRBV18|.|13
TGTGCCAGCCCGGTTATTGGGGGCCATGGCTACACCTTC
CASPVIGGHGYTF
>TRBJ2-7|.|TRBV7-2|.|12
TGTGCCAGCAGCTTCTCGCACGGGGAGCAGTACTTC
CASSFSHGEQYF